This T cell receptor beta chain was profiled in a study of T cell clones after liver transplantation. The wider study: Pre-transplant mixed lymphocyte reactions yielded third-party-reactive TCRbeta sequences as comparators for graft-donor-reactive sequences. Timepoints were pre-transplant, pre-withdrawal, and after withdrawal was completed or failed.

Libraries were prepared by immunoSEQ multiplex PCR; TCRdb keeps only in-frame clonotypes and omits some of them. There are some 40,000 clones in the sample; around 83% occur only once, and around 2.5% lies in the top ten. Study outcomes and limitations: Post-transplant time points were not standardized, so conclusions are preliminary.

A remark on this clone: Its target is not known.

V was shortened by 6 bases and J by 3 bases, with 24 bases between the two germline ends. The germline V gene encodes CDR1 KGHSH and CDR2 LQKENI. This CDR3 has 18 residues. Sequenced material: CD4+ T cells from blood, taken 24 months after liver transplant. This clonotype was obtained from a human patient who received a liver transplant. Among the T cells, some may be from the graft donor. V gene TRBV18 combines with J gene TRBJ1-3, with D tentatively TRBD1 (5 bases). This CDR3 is CASSQGRSQGPGGNTIYF. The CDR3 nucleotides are TGTGCCAGCTCCCAGGGCCGGTCGCAGGGACCGGGTGGAAACACCATATATTTT.